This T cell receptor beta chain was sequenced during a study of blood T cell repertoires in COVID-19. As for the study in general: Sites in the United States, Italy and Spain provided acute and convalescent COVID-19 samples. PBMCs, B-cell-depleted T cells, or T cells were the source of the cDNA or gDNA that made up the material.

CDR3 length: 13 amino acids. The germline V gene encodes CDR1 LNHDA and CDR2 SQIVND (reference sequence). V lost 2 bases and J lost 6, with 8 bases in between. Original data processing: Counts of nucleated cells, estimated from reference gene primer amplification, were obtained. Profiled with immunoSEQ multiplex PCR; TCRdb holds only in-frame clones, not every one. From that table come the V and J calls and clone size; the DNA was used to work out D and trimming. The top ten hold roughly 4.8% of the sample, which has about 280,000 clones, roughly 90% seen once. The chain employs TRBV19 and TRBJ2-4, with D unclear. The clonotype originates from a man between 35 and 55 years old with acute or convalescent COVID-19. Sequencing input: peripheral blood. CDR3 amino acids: CASSIPVANIQYF. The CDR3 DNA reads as TGTGCCAGTAGTATACCAGTGGCAAACATTCAGTACTTC.